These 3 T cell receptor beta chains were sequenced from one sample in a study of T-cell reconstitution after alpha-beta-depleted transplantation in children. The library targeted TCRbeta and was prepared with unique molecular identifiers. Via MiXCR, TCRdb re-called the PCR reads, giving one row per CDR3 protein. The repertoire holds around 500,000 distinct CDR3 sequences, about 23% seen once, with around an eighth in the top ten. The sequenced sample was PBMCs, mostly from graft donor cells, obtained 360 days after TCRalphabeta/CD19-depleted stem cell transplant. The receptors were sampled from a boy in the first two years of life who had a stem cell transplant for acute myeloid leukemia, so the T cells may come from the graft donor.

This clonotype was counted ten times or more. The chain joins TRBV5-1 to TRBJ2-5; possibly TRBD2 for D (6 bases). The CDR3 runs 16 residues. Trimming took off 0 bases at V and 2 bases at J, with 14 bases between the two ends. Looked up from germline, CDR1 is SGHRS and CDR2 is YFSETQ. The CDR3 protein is CASSLGGGNFQETQYF. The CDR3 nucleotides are TGCGCCAGCAGCTTGGGCGGAGGGAACTTTCAAGAGACCCAGTACTTC.

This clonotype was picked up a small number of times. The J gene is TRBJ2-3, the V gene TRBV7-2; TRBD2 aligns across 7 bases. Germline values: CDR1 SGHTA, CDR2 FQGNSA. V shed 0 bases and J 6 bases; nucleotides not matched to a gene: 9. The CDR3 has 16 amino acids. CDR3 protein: CASSLALADATDTQYF. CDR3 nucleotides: TGTGCCAGCAGCTTAGCTCTAGCGGATGCTACCGATACGCAGTATTTT.

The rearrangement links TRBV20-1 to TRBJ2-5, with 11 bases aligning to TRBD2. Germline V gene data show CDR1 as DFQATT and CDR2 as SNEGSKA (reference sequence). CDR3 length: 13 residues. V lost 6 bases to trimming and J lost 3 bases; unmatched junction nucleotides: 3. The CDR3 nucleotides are TGCAGTGCCCGACTAGCGGGGAAAGAGACCCAGTACTTC. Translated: CSARLAGKETQYF.